This TCR beta chain came from a study of breast tumors, draining lymph nodes, adjacent tissues. Findings of the study overall: Tumor and nontumor repertoires were significantly more similar in luminal-like than in basal-like breast cancer. Tumor TCR diversity was below lymph nodes but above nontumor tissue. That most tumor T cells come from lymph nodes remained unproven.

This clonotype was detected many times. Its antigen is currently unknown. The CDR3 length is 14 residues. V shed 6 bases and J shed 4 bases, with 15 bases lying between them. Axillary draining lymph nodes of breast cancer patients supplied the node samples. TCRdb passed the multiplex PCR reads through MiXCR, listing each CDR3 protein once. The sample yields 150,000 to 200,000 distinct CDR3 sequences, approximately 31% seen once. The specimen was axillary lymph node tissue. The receptor was isolated from a female donor with breast cancer. Some clones in this sample may be carry-over from other donors' samples. The V and J genes are TRBV12-3 or TRBV12-4 and TRBJ1-2; no clear D gene. DNA for the CDR3: TGTGCCAGCAGCTACCCCTTGGAGTCCTATGGCTACACCTTC. Translated: CASSYPLESYGYTF.